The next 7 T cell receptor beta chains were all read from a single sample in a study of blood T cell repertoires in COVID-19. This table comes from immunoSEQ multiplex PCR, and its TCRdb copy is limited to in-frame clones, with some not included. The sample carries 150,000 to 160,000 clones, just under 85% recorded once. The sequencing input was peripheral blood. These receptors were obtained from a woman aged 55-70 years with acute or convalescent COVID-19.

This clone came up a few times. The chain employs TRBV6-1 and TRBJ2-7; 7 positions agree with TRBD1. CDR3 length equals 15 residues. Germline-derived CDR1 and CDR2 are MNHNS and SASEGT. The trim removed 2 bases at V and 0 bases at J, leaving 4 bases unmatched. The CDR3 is CASSERGTDSYEQYF. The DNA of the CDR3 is TGTGCCAGCAGTGAAAGGGGGACAGACTCCTACGAGCAGTACTTC.

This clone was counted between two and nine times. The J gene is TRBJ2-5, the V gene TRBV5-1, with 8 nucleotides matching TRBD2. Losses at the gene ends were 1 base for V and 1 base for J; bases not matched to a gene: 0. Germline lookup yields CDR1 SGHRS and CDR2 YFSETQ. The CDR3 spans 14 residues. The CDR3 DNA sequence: TGCGCCAGCAGCTTGCGGGGGGGCCAAGAGACCCAGTACTTC. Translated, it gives CASSLRGGQETQYF.

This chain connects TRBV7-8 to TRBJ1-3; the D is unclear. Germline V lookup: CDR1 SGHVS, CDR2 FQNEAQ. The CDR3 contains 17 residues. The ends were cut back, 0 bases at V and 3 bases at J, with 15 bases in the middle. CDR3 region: CASSLATRGLGGNTIYF. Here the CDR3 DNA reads TGTGCCAGCAGCTTAGCGACTCGGGGTTTAGGTGGAAACACCATATATTTT.

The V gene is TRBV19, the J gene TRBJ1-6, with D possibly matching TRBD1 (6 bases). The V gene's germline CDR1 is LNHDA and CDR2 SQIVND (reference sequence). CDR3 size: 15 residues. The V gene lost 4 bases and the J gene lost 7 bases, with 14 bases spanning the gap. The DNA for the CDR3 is TGTGCCAGTAGTAGGCCCACAGGGTTGAATTCACCCCTCCACTTT. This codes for CASSRPTGLNSPLHF. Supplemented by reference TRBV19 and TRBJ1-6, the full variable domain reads DGGITQSPKYLFRKEGQNVTLSCEQNLNHDAMYWYRQDPGQGLRLIYYSQIVNDFQKGDIAEGYSVSREKKESFPLTVTSAQKNPTAFYLCASSRPTGLNSPLHFGNGTRLTVT.

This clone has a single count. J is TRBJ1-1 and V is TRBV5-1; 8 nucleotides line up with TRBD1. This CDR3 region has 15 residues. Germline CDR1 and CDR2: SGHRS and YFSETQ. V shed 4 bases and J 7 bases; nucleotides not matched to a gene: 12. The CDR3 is CASSEYGQGIVEAFF. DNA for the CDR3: TGCGCCAGCAGCGAGTACGGACAGGGTATCGTTGAAGCTTTCTTT.

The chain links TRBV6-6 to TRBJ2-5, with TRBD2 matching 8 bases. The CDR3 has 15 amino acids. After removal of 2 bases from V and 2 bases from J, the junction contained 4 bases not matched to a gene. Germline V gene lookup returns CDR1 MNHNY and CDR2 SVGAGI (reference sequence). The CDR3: CASSYPGGRQETQYF. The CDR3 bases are TGTGCCAGCAGTTACCCGGGGGGGAGGCAAGAGACCCAGTACTTC.

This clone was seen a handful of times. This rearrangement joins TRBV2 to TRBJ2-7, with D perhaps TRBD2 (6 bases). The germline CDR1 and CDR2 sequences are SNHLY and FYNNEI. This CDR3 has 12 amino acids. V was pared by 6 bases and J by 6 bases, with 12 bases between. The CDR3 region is CASSGGKREQYV. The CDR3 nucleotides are TGTGCCAGCAGCGGGGGTAAACGCGAGCAGTACGTC.